This T cell receptor beta chain was sequenced for a study of CD8 T cells in ankylosing spondylitis. Overall study results and limits: According to the report, clones linked to the disease were significantly enriched in matched synovial fluid samples taken from ankylosing spondylitis patients. Characteristic, it appeared, of ankylosing spondylitis blood was a TCR beta motif of about eight highly homologous variants.

The TCR beta libraries were generated through quantitative 5'-RACE incorporating molecular barcodes. TCRdb redid the calling of the 5' RACE reads with MiXCR, one entry per CDR3 protein. The sample has approximately 220,000 distinct CDR3 sequences; around a quarter are singletons. This clonotype was detected many times. Its antigen remains unidentified. Germline CDR1 and CDR2: MNHNS and SASEGT. This CDR3 has 16 amino acids. V lost 6 bases and J 2 bases, leaving 20 bases between the germline ends. The chain employs TRBV6-1 and TRBJ2-7; D gene unclear. This sequence originates from a male donor with ankylosing spondylitis or in good health (not recorded which). The sequenced sample was blood, either unsorted or a sorted T cell fraction (not recorded which). The DNA for the CDR3 is TGTGCCAGCAGCCTTCTACCGCGGACCCTGGCCTACGAGCAGTACTTC. Its protein product is CASSLLPRTLAYEQYF.